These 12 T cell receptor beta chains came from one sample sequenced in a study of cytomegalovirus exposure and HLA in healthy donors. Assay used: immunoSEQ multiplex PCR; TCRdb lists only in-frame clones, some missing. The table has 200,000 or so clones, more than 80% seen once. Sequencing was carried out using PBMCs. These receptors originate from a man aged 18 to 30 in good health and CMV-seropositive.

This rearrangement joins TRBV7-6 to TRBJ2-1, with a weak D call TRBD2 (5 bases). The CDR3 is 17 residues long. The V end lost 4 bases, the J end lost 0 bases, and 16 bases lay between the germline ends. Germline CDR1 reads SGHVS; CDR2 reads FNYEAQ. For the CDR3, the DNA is TGTGCCAGCAGCTCCGGCGGTAGCGTATCCTCCTACAATGAGCAGTTCTTC. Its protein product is CASSSGGSVSSYNEQFF.

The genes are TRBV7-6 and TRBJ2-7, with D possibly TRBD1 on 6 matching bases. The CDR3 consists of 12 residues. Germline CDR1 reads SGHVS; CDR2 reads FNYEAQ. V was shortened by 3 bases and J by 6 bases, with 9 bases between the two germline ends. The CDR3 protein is CASSLQQGEQYF. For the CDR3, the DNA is TGTGCCAGCAGCTTGCAACAGGGCGAGCAGTACTTC.

This CDR3 is CASSLGAGTGNTIYF. CDR3 nucleotide sequence: TGTGCCAGCAGCTTAGGGGCAGGGACTGGAAACACCATATATTTT. This chain uses TRBV7-8 with TRBJ1-3; TRBD1 is a possible D gene (5 bases). Germline-derived CDR1 and CDR2 are SGHVS and FQNEAQ. Trimming cost V 1 base and J 2 bases, with 9 bases left between them. CDR3 length: 15 residues.

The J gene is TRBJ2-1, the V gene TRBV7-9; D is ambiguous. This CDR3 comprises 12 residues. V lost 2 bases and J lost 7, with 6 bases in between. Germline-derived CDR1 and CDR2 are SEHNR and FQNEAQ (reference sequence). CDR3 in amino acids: CASSLNSNEQFF. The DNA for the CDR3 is TGTGCCAGCAGCTTAAATTCGAATGAGCAGTTCTTC.

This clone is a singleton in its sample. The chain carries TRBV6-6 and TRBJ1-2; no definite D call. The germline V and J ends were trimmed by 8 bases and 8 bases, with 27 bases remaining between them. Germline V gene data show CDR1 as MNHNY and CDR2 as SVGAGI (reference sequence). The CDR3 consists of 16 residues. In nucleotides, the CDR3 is TGTGCCAGCGACTCCGGGAGGGATCCCTATTTGATAGGCTACACCTTC. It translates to CASDSGRDPYLIGYTF.

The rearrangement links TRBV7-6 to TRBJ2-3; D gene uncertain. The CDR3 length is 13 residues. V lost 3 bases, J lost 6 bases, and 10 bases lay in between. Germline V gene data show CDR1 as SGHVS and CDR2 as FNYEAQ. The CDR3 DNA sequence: TGTGCCAGCAGCTTCGAAGCAACCGATACGCAGTATTTT. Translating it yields CASSFEATDTQYF.

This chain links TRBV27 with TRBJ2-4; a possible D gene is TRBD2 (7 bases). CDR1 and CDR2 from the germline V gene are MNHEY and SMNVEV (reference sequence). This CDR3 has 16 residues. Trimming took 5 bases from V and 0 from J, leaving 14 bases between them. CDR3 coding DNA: TGTGCCAGCAGTCTACAGGGAGGGGTAGCCAAAAACATTCAGTACTTC. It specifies CASSLQGGVAKNIQYF.

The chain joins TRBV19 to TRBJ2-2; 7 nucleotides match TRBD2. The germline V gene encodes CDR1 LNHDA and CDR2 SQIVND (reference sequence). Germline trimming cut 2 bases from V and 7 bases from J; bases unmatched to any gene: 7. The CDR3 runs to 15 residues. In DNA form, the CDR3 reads TGTGCCAGTAGTATATGGACTAGTCTGGGCGGGGAGCTGTTTTTT. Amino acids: CASSIWTSLGGELFF.

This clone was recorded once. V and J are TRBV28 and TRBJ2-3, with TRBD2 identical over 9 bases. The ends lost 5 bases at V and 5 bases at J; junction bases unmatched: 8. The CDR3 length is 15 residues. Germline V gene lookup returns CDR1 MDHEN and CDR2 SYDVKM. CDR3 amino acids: CASSGVAGAVDTQYF. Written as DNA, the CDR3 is TGTGCCAGCAGTGGGGTAGCGGGAGCGGTAGATACGCAGTATTTT.

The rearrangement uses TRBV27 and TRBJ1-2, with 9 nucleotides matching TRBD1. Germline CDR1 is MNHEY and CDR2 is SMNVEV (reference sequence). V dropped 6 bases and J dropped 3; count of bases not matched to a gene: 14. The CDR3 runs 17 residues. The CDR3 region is CASRPGTGLYEDYGYTF. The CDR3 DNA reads TGTGCCAGCAGGCCGGGGACAGGGCTTTACGAAGACTATGGCTACACCTTC.

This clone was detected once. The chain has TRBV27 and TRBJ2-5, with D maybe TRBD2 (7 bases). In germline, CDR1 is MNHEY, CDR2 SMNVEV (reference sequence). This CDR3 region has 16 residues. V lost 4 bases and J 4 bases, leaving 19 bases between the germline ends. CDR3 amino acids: CASSSLLAGEGETQYF. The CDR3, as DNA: TGTGCCAGCAGTTCCCTCCTGGCAGGGGAGGGAGAGACCCAGTACTTC.

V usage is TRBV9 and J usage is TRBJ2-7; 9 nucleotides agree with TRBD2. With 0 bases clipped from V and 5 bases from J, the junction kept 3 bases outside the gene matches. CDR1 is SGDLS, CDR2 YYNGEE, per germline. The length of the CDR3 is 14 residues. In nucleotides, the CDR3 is TGTGCCAGCAGCGTAGCTAGCGGGAAAAACGAGCAGTACTTC. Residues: CASSVASGKNEQYF. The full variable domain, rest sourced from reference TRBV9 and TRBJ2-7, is DSGVTQTPKHLITATGQRVTLRCSPRSGDLSVYWYQQSLDQGLQFLIQYYNGEERAKGNILERFSAQQFPDLHSELNLSSLELGDSALYFCASSVASGKNEQYFGPGTRLTVT.